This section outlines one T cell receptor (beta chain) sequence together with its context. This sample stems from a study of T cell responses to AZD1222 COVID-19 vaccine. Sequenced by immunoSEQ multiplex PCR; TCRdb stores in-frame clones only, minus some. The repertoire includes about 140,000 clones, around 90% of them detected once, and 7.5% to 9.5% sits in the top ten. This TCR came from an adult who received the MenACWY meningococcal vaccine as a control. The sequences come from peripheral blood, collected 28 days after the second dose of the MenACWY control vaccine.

CDR3 loop: CASTATGDNSPLHF. CDR3 bases: TGTGCCAGCACTGCGACAGGGGATAATTCACCCCTCCACTTT. J is TRBJ1-6 and V is TRBV6-5; 8 bases map to TRBD1. The CDR3 is 14 residues long. Trimming removed 7 bases from V and 5 bases from J; junction bases left unmatched: 4. Germline assignment: CDR1 MNHEY and CDR2 SVGAGI.